The clone carrying this T cell receptor (beta chain) was found a few times. What it binds is unknown. The CDR3 consists of 12 residues. The data stem from a study of blood T cells in healthy people across ages. Across the study: About one barcoded beta molecule per two T cells came from capture by template switching. Study-level points and caveats: The percentage of naive T cells correlated strongly with TCR beta diversity.

PCR was performed a second time for about 6 to 12 cycles using a sample-barcoded 5' primer and a J-beta primer mix. MiXCR, applied by TCRdb to the 5' RACE reads, yields one record per CDR3 protein. This sample has 660,000 or so distinct CDR3 sequences; roughly three fifths occur once, and the top ten carry approximately 37%. This receptor was identified in a man aged 55-75 years in good health. The chain carries TRBV12-3 or TRBV12-4 and TRBJ2-6; D not resolved. Sequenced: blood. This chain's CDR3 is CTPAGWANVLTF. The CDR3 coding sequence is TGTACTCCAGCAGGCTGGGCCAACGTCCTGACTTTC.